This T cell receptor (beta chain) was observed in a study of shared clonotypes between healthy human individuals. The method was immunoSEQ multiplex PCR; TCRdb's version includes in-frame clones alone and lacks a portion of them. The table records roughly 2.2 million clones, around 90% of them present only once. Unmatched junction bases numbered 4, after V lost 8 bases and J lost 4 bases. CDR3 size: 13 residues. Looked up from germline, CDR1 is MDHEN and CDR2 is SYDVKM. Sequenced: naive CD4+ T cells from PBMCs. Specified subset: CD45RA+ positively selected. J is TRBJ2-3 and V is TRBV28, with 9 bases fitting TRBD2. This receptor was obtained from a man aged 18-30 years in good health. Some clones in this sample may be carry-over from other donors' samples. The chain's CDR3 is CASRTSVADTQYF. CDR3 nucleotide sequence: TGTGCCAGCCGGACTAGCGTTGCAGATACGCAGTATTTT. The variable domain in full, with the rest retrieved from reference TRBV28 and TRBJ2-3, is DVKVTQSSRYLVKRTGEKVFLECVQDMDHENMFWYRQDPGLGLRLIYFSYDVKMKEKGDIPEGYSVSREKKERFSLILESASTNQTSMYLCASRTSVADTQYFGPGTRLTVL.